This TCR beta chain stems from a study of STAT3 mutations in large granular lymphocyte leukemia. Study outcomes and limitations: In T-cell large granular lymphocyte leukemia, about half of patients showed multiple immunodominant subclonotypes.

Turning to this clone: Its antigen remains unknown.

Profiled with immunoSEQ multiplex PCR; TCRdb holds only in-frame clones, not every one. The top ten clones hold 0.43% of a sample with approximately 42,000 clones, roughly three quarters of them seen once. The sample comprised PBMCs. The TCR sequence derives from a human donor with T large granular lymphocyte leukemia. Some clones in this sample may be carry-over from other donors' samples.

CDR3 coding DNA: TGTGCCAGCAGTGATGACTTAGGTGGCAATCAGCCCCAGCATTTT. It specifies CASSDDLGGNQPQHF. This chain connects TRBV2 to TRBJ1-5; D unresolved. Trimming took off 3 bases at V and 2 bases at J, with 11 bases between the two ends. The germline gives CDR1 SNHLY, CDR2 FYNNEI. The CDR3 runs to 15 residues. The full variable domain, rest sourced from reference TRBV2 and TRBJ1-5, is EPEVTQTPSHQVTQMGQEVILRCVPISNHLYFYWYRQILGQKVEFLVSFYNNEISEKSEIFDDQFSVERPDGSNFTLKIRSTKLEDSAMYFCASSDDLGGNQPQHFGDGTRLSIL.